This paragraph reports one T cell receptor (beta chain). Its specificity is not known. The data originate from a study of shared clonotypes between healthy human individuals. Libraries were prepared by immunoSEQ multiplex PCR; TCRdb keeps only in-frame clonotypes and omits some of them. This table has some 1,400,000 clones, around 97% appearing once. The V segment lost 7 bases and the J segment 0 bases; nucleotides outside the gene matches: 4. The CDR3 has 14 residues. CDR1 and CDR2 (germline): MRHNA, SNTAGT. Study-wide results and caveats: Naive CD4 clonotype sharing across a handful of donors was around 5%. Rarefaction indicated that sorted-subset sequencing remained incomplete although depth was large. Non-shared clonotypes showed lower generation probabilities than clonotypes common to all four donors.

This TCR derives from a man in his thirties or forties in good health. Sequencing was performed on naive CD4+ T cells sorted from blood. The subset: CD45RA+ positively selected. This chain links TRBV6-4 with TRBJ2-5, with TRBD2 matching 8 bases. As DNA, the CDR3 is TGTGCCAGCATTTTAGCGGGGCACCAAGAGACCCAGTACTTC. Its translation is CASILAGHQETQYF.